Presented here are 6 T cell receptor beta chains from one specimen sequenced in a study of cytomegalovirus exposure and HLA in healthy donors. The protocol was immunoSEQ multiplex PCR, while the TCRdb copy is restricted to in-frame clones and leaves out a portion. The data contain approximately 210,000 clones, 80% to 90% of them seen just once; the ten biggest clones take up 2.5% to 3.5%. Specimen: PBMCs. Receptor source: a woman aged 18-29 years in good health and CMV-seronegative.

V gene TRBV5-6 combines with J gene TRBJ2-1; perhaps TRBD2 as D (5 bases). CDR1 SGHDT and CDR2 YYEEEE come from the germline V gene. Trimming removed 0 bases from V and 0 bases from J, with 10 bases in between. There are 16 residues in the CDR3. The CDR3 region is CASSLASGSSYNEQFF. CDR3 in DNA: TGTGCCAGCAGCTTGGCCTCGGGAAGCTCCTACAATGAGCAGTTCTTC.

This clone occurred a few times. The genes are TRBV6-5 and TRBJ2-7; D possibly corresponds to TRBD1 (6 bases). The germline V gene has CDR1 MNHEY and CDR2 SVGAGI. CDR3 length: 13 amino acids. V lost 3 bases, J lost 5 bases, and 11 bases lay in between. The DNA for the CDR3 is TGTGCCAGCAGTTATACAGGGTCTAACGAGCAGTACTTC. Its protein product is CASSYTGSNEQYF.

This chain links TRBV6-5 with TRBJ2-3; TRBD2 aligns across 8 bases. This CDR3 contains 15 residues. Looked up from germline, CDR1 is MNHEY and CDR2 is SVGAGI. Trimming removed 2 bases from V and 6 bases from J; junction bases left unmatched: 7. In DNA form, the CDR3 reads TGTGCCAGCAGTTACGACGGGAGGGAAAGGGATACGCAGTATTTT. This translates into CASSYDGRERDTQYF.

The V and J genes are TRBV28 and TRBJ2-1; 8 bases match TRBD2. Trimming removed 5 bases from V and 10 bases from J; junction bases left unmatched: 16. From germline, CDR1 is MDHEN and CDR2 SYDVKM. The CDR3 is 16 residues long. In DNA form, the CDR3 reads TGTGCCAGCAGTCTTTTAGCGGGGAGGGTACAATTGGAGCAGTTCTTC. Protein: CASSLLAGRVQLEQFF.

The rearrangement uses TRBV29-1 and TRBJ2-3; 8 bases match TRBD2. The CDR3 spans 15 residues. Germline lookup yields CDR1 SQVTM and CDR2 ANQGSEA. V shed 5 bases, J shed 6 bases, and the junction held 13 bases outside the gene matches. The CDR3: CSVYLAGAQFDTQYF. The CDR3 coding sequence is TGCAGCGTTTATCTAGCGGGTGCCCAATTTGATACGCAGTATTTT.

The chain couples TRBV29-1 to TRBJ2-7; D might be TRBD2 (6 bases). The CDR3 spans 13 residues. Germline values: CDR1 SQVTM, CDR2 ANQGSEA. Trimming took off 3 bases at V and 2 bases at J, with 11 bases between the two ends. The CDR3 region is CSVDTSKAYEQYF. The DNA of the CDR3 is TGCAGCGTTGATACTAGCAAAGCCTACGAGCAGTACTTC.